This TCR beta chain came from a study of T-cell reconstitution after alpha-beta-depleted transplantation in children (dated by TCRdb to about 2016). A note on the overall study: Using TCR repertoire profiling, the study followed T-cell immune reconstitution in a quantitative way in children after TCRalphabeta/CD19-depleted allogeneic hematopoietic cell transplantation.

V and J lose 3 bases and 7 bases, and a span of 15 bases separates them. Inclusive of the bounding cysteine and phenylalanine, the CDR3 is 14 residues long. Kept here is only the CDR3 DNA, which spans 42 bases and is read in frame from base 1. CDR1 MDHEN and CDR2 SYDVKM are derived from the germline V gene. This clonotype showed up many times. Its antigen remains unidentified. Within one base of it there is no much larger clone, and no base qualities were kept. Libraries came from PCR. The sequencer was an Illumina HiSeq 2500. To normalize quantification of the TCRbeta repertoire, the TCR libraries were built with molecular barcoding that relied on unique molecular identifiers. TCRdb reanalyzed the raw reads on its own, using fastp at Q25 for trimming and MiXCR for clone calling, and kept in-frame beta chains. When rows share a CDR3 protein, they turn into one entry using the most common DNA and genes. The sample contains more than 200,000 distinct CDR3 sequences, more than 7.5% of them found a single time. Jointly, the top ten make up around 5% of the sample.

The specimen was PBMCs from the stem cell graft donor, collected from the stem cell graft. This chain is built from TRBV28 and TRBJ1-2; TRBD1 could be the D gene, as 6 bases match. This receptor was taken from a human donor who donated a stem cell graft to a child with SCID. The CDR3 loop reads CASSFPVGTIGYTF. In nucleotide form, the sequence is TGTGCCAGCAGTTTCCCAGTGGGGACAATTGGCTACACCTTC.